This T cell receptor (beta chain) was observed in a study of blood T cell repertoires in COVID-19. Turning to the study itself: Samples representing acute and convalescent COVID-19 were sourced from the United States, Italy and Spain. PBMCs, B-cell-depleted T cells, or T cells provided the cDNA or gDNA that made up the material.

CDR1 is LNHDA, CDR2 SQIVND, per germline (reference sequence). There are 15 residues in the CDR3. The V segment lost 6 bases and the J segment 7 bases; nucleotides outside the gene matches: 10. This clone was counted between two and nine times. As originally analysed: How many nucleated cells were present was estimated from reference gene primer amplification. TCRdb's copy holds only in-frame clones and misses some; the assay was immunoSEQ multiplex PCR. V and J calls and clone size are copied from that table; D and trimming were computed from the DNA. In the table there are some 140,000 clones, roughly four fifths of which are singletons.

The rearrangement joins TRBV19 to TRBJ1-4; 8 positions agree with TRBD1. Material: peripheral blood. This clonotype was sampled from a human donor in a cohort sampled during active COVID-19. In DNA, the CDR3 is TGTGCCAGTAGAATCACAGGGGGTTCTGGTGAAAAACTGTTTTTT. Protein sequence: CASRITGGSGEKLFF.